This is a list of T cell receptor beta chains from one sample in a study of shared clonotypes between healthy human individuals. Measured with immunoSEQ multiplex PCR; TCRdb has only the in-frame clones, and not every one. The sample has 2 million or so clones; over 85% are singletons. The sequencing input was naive CD8+ T cells sorted from blood. The receptors come from a man between 18 and 35 years old in good health. The conserved cysteine and the conserved F or W are not part of the CDR3 here.

v_gene: TRBV19
j_gene: TRBJ2-7
CDR3aa: ATTGLAKEQY

v_gene: TRBV29-1
j_gene: TRBJ2-7
CDR3aa: SVEVVGRVGGHEQY

v_gene: TRBV28
j_gene: TRBJ1-1
CDR3aa: ASSLHEKAEAF

v_gene: TRBV27
j_gene: TRBJ1-1
CDR3aa: ASSYGLGTEAF

v_gene: TRBV27
j_gene: TRBJ2-1
CDR3aa: ASGSGGSYNEQF

v_gene: TRBV7-8
j_gene: TRBJ2-3
CDR3aa: ASSFRGSTDTQY

v_gene: TRBV10-3
j_gene: TRBJ2-1
CDR3aa: AISDKVESYNEQF

v_gene: TRBV13
j_gene: TRBJ2-7
CDR3aa: ASSLGPAEGYEQY

v_gene: TRBV4-1
j_gene: TRBJ2-5
CDR3aa: ASSQDRVGTAQY

v_gene: TRBV5-5
j_gene: TRBJ2-7
CDR3aa: ASSRTRLAGGYEQY

v_gene: TRBV27
j_gene: TRBJ2-1
CDR3aa: ASSSRDSLIDEQF

v_gene: TRBV6-5
j_gene: TRBJ2-5
CDR3aa: ASSTAGGPQETQY

v_gene: TRBV4-1
j_gene: TRBJ2-7
CDR3aa: ASSSVTGIYEQY

v_gene: TRBV9
j_gene: TRBJ1-1
CDR3aa: ASSPTGGMNTEAF

v_gene: TRBV6-5
j_gene: TRBJ1-1
CDR3aa: ASSYDLHEAF

v_gene: TRBV6-5
j_gene: TRBJ2-1
CDR3aa: ASSYSGVNNEQF

v_gene: TRBV7-8
j_gene: TRBJ2-1
CDR3aa: ASSPGPYNEQF

v_gene: TRBV27
j_gene: TRBJ2-1
CDR3aa: ASSLLGGRQSSYNEQF

v_gene: TRBV4-3
j_gene: TRBJ2-3
CDR3aa: ASSQVTDNTDTQY

v_gene: TRBV7-2
j_gene: TRBJ2-5
CDR3aa: ASSFSPLEETQY

v_gene: TRBV27
j_gene: TRBJ2-1
CDR3aa: ASSMYNEQF

v_gene: TRBV7-2
j_gene: TRBJ2-7
CDR3aa: ASSFALGLALGEQY